Given below is one TCR beta chain in context. Original data processing: Nucleated cell number was recorded as an estimate derived from reference gene primer amplification. Clones were read by immunoSEQ multiplex PCR, and TCRdb kept only the in-frame ones, dropping some. V and J calls and clone size come straight from that table; D and trimming were deduced from the DNA. In the table there are roughly 200,000 clones, more than 80% of which are singletons. This record belongs to a study of blood T cell repertoires in COVID-19. Study at large: PBMCs, B-cell-depleted T cells, or T cells provided the cDNA or gDNA that made up the material.

The germline gives CDR1 WSHSY, CDR2 SAAADI. The CDR3 has 18 amino acids. J lost 6 bases, V lost 0 bases, and 7 bases had no gene match. Sequencing was performed on peripheral blood. The source is a middle-aged woman with COVID-19, enrolled during active disease. The rearrangement uses TRBV10-2 and TRBJ2-4; TRBD2 matches at 14 bases. The CDR3 DNA reads as TGCGCCAGCAGTGAGTCGGGACTAGCGGGAGCAGAGGGAAACATTCAGTACTTC. Translated: CASSESGLAGAEGNIQYF.